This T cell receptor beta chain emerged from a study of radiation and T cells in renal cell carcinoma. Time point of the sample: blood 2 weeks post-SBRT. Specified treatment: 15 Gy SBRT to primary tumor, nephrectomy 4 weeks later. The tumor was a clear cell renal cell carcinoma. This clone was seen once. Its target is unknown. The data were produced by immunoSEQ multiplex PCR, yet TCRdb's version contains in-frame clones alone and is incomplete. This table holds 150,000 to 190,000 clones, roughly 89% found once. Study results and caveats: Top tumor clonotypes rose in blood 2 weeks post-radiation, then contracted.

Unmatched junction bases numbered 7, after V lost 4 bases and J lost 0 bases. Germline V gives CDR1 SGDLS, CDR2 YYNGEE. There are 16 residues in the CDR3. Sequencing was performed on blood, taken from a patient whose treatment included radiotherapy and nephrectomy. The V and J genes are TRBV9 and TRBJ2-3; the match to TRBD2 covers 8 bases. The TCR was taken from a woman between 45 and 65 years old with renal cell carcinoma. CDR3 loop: CASSSQRGLSTDTQYF. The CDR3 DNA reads TGTGCCAGCAGCTCCCAGCGGGGGTTAAGCACAGATACGCAGTATTTT. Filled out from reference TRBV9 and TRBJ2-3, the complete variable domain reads DSGVTQTPKHLITATGQRVTLRCSPRSGDLSVYWYQQSLDQGLQFLIQYYNGEERAKGNILERFSAQQFPDLHSELNLSSLELGDSALYFCASSSQRGLSTDTQYFGPGTRLTVL.